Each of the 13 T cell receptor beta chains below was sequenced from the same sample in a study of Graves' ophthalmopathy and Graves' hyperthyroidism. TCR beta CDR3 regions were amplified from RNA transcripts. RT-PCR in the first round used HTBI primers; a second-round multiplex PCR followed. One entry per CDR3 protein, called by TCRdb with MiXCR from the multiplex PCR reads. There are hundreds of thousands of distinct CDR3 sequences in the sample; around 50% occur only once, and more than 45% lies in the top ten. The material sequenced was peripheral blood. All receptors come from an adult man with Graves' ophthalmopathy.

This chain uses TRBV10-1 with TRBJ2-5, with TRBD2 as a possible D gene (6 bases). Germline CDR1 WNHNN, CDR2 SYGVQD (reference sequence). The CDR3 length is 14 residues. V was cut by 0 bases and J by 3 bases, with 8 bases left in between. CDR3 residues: CASSESGTEETQYF. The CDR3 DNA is TGCGCCAGCAGTGAGTCGGGGACTGAAGAGACCCAGTACTTC.

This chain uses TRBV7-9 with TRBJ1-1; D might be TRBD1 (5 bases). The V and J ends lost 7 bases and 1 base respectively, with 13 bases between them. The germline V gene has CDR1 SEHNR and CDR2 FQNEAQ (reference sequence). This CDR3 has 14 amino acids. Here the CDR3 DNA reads TGTGCCAGCACGTCGGGGGGAAGGAACACTGAAGCTTTCTTT. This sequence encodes CASTSGGRNTEAFF. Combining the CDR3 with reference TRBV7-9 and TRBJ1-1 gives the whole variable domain DTGVSQNPRHKITKRGQNVTFRCDPISEHNRLYWYRQTLGQGPEFLTYFQNEAQLEKSRLLSDRFSAERPKGSFSTLEIQRTEQGDSAMYLCASTSGGRNTEAFFGQGTRLTVV.

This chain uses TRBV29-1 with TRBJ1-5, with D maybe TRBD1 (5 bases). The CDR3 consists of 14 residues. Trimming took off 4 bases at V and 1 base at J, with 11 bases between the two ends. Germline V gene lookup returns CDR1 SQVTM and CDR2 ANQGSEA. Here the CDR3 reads CSVGQGASNQPQHF. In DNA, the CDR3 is TGCAGCGTTGGGCAGGGCGCAAGCAATCAGCCCCAGCATTTT. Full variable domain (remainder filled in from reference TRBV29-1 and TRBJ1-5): SAVISQKPSRDICQRGTSLTIQCQVDSQVTMMFWYRQQPGQSLTLIATANQGSEATYESGFVIDKFPISRPNLTFSTLTVSNMSPEDSSIYLCSVGQGASNQPQHFGDGTRLSIL.

CDR3 in amino acids: CASSLSNWQETQYF. DNA for the CDR3: TGTGCCAGCAGCTTATCCAATTGGCAAGAGACCCAGTACTTC. This chain uses TRBV7-2 with TRBJ2-5, with D unclear. CDR3 length: 14 amino acids. V was cut by 2 bases and J by 2 bases, with 9 bases left in between. Germline CDR1 and CDR2: SGHTA and FQGNSA. The variable domain in full, with the rest retrieved from reference TRBV7-2 and TRBJ2-5, is GAGVSQSPSNKVTEKGKDVELRCDPISGHTALYWYRQSLGQGLEFLIYFQGNSAPDKSGLPSDRFSAERTGGSVSTLTIQRTQQEDSAVYLCASSLSNWQETQYFGPGTRLLVL.

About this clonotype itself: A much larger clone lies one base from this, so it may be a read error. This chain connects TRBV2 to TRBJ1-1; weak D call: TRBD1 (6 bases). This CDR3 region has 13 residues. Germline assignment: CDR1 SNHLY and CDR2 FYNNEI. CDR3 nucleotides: TGTGCCAGCAGGCCGCAGGGGAACACTGACGCTTTCTTT. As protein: CASRPQGNTDAFF.

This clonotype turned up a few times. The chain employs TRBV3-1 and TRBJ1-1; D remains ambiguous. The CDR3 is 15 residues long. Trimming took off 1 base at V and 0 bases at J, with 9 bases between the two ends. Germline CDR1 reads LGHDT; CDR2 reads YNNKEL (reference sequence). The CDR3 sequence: CASSQAGSMNTEAFF. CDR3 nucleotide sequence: TGTGCCAGCAGCCAAGCGGGCAGCATGAACACTGAAGCTTTCTTT.

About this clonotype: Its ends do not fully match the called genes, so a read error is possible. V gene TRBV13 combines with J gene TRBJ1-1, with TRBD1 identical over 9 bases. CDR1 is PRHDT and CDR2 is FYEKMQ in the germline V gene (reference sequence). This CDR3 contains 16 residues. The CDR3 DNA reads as TGTGCCAGCAGCCTAGGACAGGGGACCCGGGTCACTGAAGCTTTCTTT. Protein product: CASSLGQGTRVTEAFF.

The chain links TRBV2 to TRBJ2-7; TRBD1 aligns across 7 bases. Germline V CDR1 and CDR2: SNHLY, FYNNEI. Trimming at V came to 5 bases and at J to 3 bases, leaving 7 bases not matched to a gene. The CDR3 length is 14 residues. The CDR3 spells CASSRDRSIYEQYF. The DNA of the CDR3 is TGTGCCAGCAGTCGGGACAGATCCATCTACGAGCAGTACTTC.

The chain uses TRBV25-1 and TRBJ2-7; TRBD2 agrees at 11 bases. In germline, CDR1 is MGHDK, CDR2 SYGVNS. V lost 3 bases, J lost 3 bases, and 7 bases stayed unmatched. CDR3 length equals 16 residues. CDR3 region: CASSDPGLAGNYEQYF. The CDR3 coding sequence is TGTGCCAGCAGTGATCCCGGACTAGCGGGCAACTACGAGCAGTACTTC.

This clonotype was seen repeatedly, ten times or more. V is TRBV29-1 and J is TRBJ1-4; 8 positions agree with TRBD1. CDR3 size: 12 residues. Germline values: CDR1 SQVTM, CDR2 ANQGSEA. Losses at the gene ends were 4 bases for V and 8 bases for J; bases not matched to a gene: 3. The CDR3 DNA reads TGCAGCGTTGGGACAGGGAGGGAAAAACTGTTTTTT. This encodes CSVGTGREKLFF.

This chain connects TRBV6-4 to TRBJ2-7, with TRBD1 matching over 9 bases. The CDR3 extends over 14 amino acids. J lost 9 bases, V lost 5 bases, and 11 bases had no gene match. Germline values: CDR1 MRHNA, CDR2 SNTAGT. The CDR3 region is CASSRDRVSRGQYF. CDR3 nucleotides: TGTGCCAGCAGTCGGGACAGGGTTTCGCGGGGGCAGTACTTC.

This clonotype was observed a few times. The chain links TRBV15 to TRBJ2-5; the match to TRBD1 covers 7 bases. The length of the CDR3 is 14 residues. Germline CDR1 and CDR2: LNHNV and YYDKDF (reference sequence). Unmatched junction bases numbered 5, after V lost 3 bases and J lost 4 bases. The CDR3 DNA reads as TGTGCCACCAGCAGGCAGGGGGTGACAGAGACCCAGTACTTC. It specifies CATSRQGVTETQYF.

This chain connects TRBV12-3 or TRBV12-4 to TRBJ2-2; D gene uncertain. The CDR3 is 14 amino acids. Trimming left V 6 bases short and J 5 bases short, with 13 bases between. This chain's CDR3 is CASRPMSRTGELFF. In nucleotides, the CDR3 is TGTGCCAGCAGACCCATGTCCCGGACCGGGGAGCTGTTTTTT.